A single T cell receptor beta chain is shown here with its context. What antigen it recognizes has not been identified. Base qualities are missing; no much larger clone stands one base away. Each sample was amplified in two independent genomic DNA replicates, using 0.5 ug for blood and around 1.5 ug for tumor or normal breast. Following the manufacturer's instructions, the ImmunoSeq Intro kit was used to carry out TCRB sequencing on genomic DNA. Multiplex PCR ran approximately 34 cycles with proprietary primers and spike-in control sequences for absolute quantification. An 87-bp fragment spanning the CDR3 and flanking V and J genes was sequenced with single-end 150-bp reads. Seven samples, with two replicates for each sample, were multiplexed per lane of an Illumina MiSeq using version 3.0 chemistry. The authors processed their data as follows. Raw data were processed by the vendor's proprietary pipeline, with both replicates merged into one result per sample. A clonotype was defined as productive rearrangements that share the same V-gene family, CDR3 amino acid sequence and J-gene segment. Clonality was computed as 1 minus the normalized Shannon entropy (Pielou evenness) of TCRB abundances. To estimate T cell density, the total number of templates was divided by the input cell count, which was inferred from how much DNA went in. Recon was used with default parameters to estimate total repertoire diversity and clonality. A clonotype counted as tumor-enriched if its abundance in tumor exceeded 0.1% and was at least 32-fold higher than its abundance in normal breast. TCRdb limited this immuneACCESS table to in-frame rearrangements with V and J called. A share of clones is missing; checked studies link under half to unresolved V genes, and the rest is unexplained. D and trimming were read from the DNA, whereas the V and J calls and clone size are those reported in that table. In all, the sample holds 69,000 or so clones, and 65% to 85% of those were seen once. The ten largest make up 4.7% of the sample.

The sample is drawn from a study of early stage breast cancer tumors (dated by TCRdb to about 2017). General notes on the study: Of the approximately 15 invasive breast tumors, about a dozen were found to be estrogen receptor-positive, progesterone receptor-positive and HER2-negative. Of the 12 ER+/PR+/HER2- tumors, eight were classified as invasive ductal carcinomas and four as invasive lobular carcinomas. The average read coverage per sample was approximately 9.8-fold. Across all samples, 2,700,000 or so templates representing nearly 1,100,000 unique clonotypes were detected. Beyond this particular receptor, the publication reports: Enriched TCRB sequences shared across patients were mostly commonly generated sequences, unlikely to play an important role in the tumor microenvironment. Because the cohort was small, analysis by tumor subtype was not possible. Compared with adjacent normal breast tissue, tumors had approximately 2.7-fold higher T cell density and higher clonality. Chain pairing and functional markers such as CD4, CD8 and FOXP3 were not captured by bulk genomic DNA sequencing of unsorted cells. Greater similarity was observed between blood and normal breast repertoires than between blood and tumor repertoires, and tumor was distinguished from normal in about 90% of the 16 patients when each tissue was compared with blood.

V is shortened by 1 base, J by 6 bases, and the region joining them spans 12 bases. The CDR3 has 15 amino acids, counting the end cysteine and phenylalanine. Just CDR3 DNA is preserved here, 45 bases in frame from base 1. As encoded in the germline V gene, CDR1 is MGHDK while CDR2 is SYGVNS. The study profiled bulk TCR beta-chain repertoires in matched peripheral blood, tumor and adjacent normal breast tissue taken from about 15 patients with early-stage breast cancer. Before surgery, whole blood (about 5-10 mL) was collected into EDTA tubes and processed within 2 hours. Ficoll-Paque centrifugation in SepMate-50 tubes was used to isolate peripheral blood mononuclear cells. For storage in liquid nitrogen, PBMCs were cryopreserved as aliquots of roughly 1.8 to 4.5 million cells in about 90% FBS with roughly 10% DMSO. Genomic DNA was extracted with the Qiagen AllPrep DNA/RNA Mini kit.

Recombination linked TRBV25-1 to TRBJ2-2; tentative D gene TRBD1, with 6 bases matching. The clonotype was recovered from a person aged 35 to 50 with breast cancer. The specimen sequenced was blood. The DNA reads TGTGCCAGCAGTGAATTGGGGGCCGGTCCCGGGGAGCTGTTTTTT. It translates to CASSELGAGPGELFF.